This T cell receptor beta chain is from a study of shared clonotypes between healthy human individuals. Germline V gene data show CDR1 as GTSNPN and CDR2 as SVGIG (reference sequence). V shed 3 bases and J 8 bases; nucleotides not matched to a gene: 17. The length of the CDR3 is 17 residues. The table came from immunoSEQ multiplex PCR; TCRdb's copy has only in-frame clones and leaves some out. The table includes 450,000 to 650,000 clones, around three quarters detected once. To note about this clone: A read error is possible here, since a much larger clone lies one base away. This CDR3 is also generated by other DNA sequences in the sample.

J is TRBJ2-1 and V is TRBV30; TRBD1 matches at 9 bases. Sequencing was performed on PBMCs. This receptor was taken from a woman aged 40 to 50 in good health. Some clones in this sample may be carry-over from other donors' samples. The CDR3: CAWSFTTPGTGIHEQFF. As DNA, the CDR3 is TGTGCCTGGAGCTTTACAACCCCCGGGACAGGGATCCATGAGCAGTTCTTC.